These 24 T cell receptor beta chains originate from one sample sequenced in a study of blood T cell repertoires in COVID-19. TCRdb's table, derived via immunoSEQ multiplex PCR, lists solely in-frame clones and lacks some. This sample has about 180,000 clones, with 88% found just once. The source material was PBMCs or T cells enriched from blood (not recorded which). The receptors originated from a woman aged 18-30 years who had recovered from COVID-19.

The genes are TRBV5-1 and TRBJ1-4; unclear D gene. Germline CDR1 is SGHRS and CDR2 is YFSETQ. V dropped 5 bases and J dropped 4 bases, with 3 bases sitting between them. The length of the CDR3 is 11 residues. The CDR3 sequence is CASSNNEKLFF. DNA of the CDR3: TGCGCCAGCAGTAATAATGAAAAACTGTTTTTT.

The chain recombines TRBV20-1 with TRBJ1-2; a weak D match, TRBD1 (6 bases). V was pared by 8 bases and J by 4 bases, with 11 bases between. The CDR3 loop spans 11 amino acids. Germline V lookup: CDR1 DFQATT, CDR2 SNEGSKA (reference sequence). CDR3 protein: CSYQGGYGYTF. The CDR3 DNA is TGCAGTTACCAAGGGGGCTATGGCTACACCTTC.

The rearrangement links TRBV28 to TRBJ1-4, with 7 bases aligning to TRBD1. Trimming took 5 bases from V and 4 from J; bases not matched to a gene: 4. The CDR3 runs to 14 residues. CDR1 is MDHEN and CDR2 is SYDVKM in the germline V gene. The CDR3 DNA is TGTGCCAGCAGTGCCGGGACAGATAATGAAAAACTGTTTTTT. It yields the protein CASSAGTDNEKLFF.

The V call is TRBV11-3, the J call TRBJ2-6; 7 positions match TRBD1. J gave up 0 bases and V 5 bases, and 7 bases lay outside the gene matches. There are 17 residues in the CDR3. Germline-derived CDR1 and CDR2 are SGHNT and YENEEA. The DNA for the CDR3 is TGTGCCAGCAGCAGGGGGCGATTGACCTCTGGGGCCAACGTCCTGACTTTC. Amino acid sequence: CASSRGRLTSGANVLTF. Full variable domain (remainder filled in from reference TRBV11-3 and TRBJ2-6): EAGVVQSPRYKIIEKKQPVAFWCNPISGHNTLYWYLQNLGQGPELLIRYENEEAVDDSQLPKDRFSAERLKGVDSTLKIQPAELGDSAVYLCASSRGRLTSGANVLTFGAGSRLTVL.

The chain's CDR3 is CASSFDTREHTQYF. The CDR3 DNA is TGTGCCAGCAGCTTCGACACGAGGGAACATACGCAGTATTTT. The chain employs TRBV7-9 and TRBJ2-3; maybe TRBD2 (5 bases). The V gene's germline CDR1 is SEHNR and CDR2 FQNEAQ (reference sequence). V lost 3 bases and J lost 7, with 14 bases in between. This CDR3 is 14 amino acids long.

The chain has TRBV10-1 and TRBJ2-7; tentative D call: TRBD1 (6 bases). Trimming cost V 2 bases and J 3 bases, with 14 bases left between them. CDR1 and CDR2 from the germline V gene are WNHNN and SYGVQD (reference sequence). This CDR3 has 15 amino acids. This CDR3 is CASSEVGQPGYEQYF. The DNA for the CDR3 is TGCGCCAGCAGTGAGGTAGGACAGCCTGGCTACGAGCAGTACTTC.

The chain uses TRBV11-3 and TRBJ2-7, with 7 bases matching TRBD1. CDR1 and CDR2 (germline): SGHNT, YENEEA. Trimming cost V 5 bases and J 2 bases; bases outside gene matches: 6. The CDR3 extends over 14 amino acids. CDR3 loop: CASSPRTGAYEQYF. DNA of the CDR3: TGTGCCAGCAGCCCCCGGACAGGAGCCTACGAGCAGTACTTC.

This rearrangement joins TRBV5-1 to TRBJ2-3; a weak D match, TRBD2 (6 bases). The V end was cut by 4 bases, the J end by 4 bases, with 22 bases between. CDR1 is SGHRS, CDR2 YFSETQ, per germline. This CDR3 region has 17 residues. DNA for the CDR3: TGCGCCAGCAGCACTTTTACCGGGAGAGGAGGGGCAGATACGCAGTATTTT. Its protein is CASSTFTGRGGADTQYF.

The gene calls are TRBV11-2 and TRBJ2-7; 11 bases match TRBD2. This CDR3 spans 14 amino acids. V shed 3 bases, J shed 3 bases, and the junction held 1 base outside the gene matches. Germline V gives CDR1 SGHAT, CDR2 FQNNGV. CDR3 sequence reads: CASSFTSGSYEQYF. For the CDR3, the DNA is TGTGCCAGCAGCTTCACTAGCGGGAGCTACGAGCAGTACTTC.

V gene TRBV7-3 combines with J gene TRBJ2-1, with D perhaps TRBD2 (5 bases). The CDR3 is 13 amino acids. CDR1 and CDR2 from the germline V gene are SGHTA and FQGTGA. Trimming shortened V by 1 base and J by 9 bases, and 10 bases separated the two germline ends. The CDR3 protein is CASSLISGGEQFF. The CDR3 DNA follows: TGTGCCAGCAGCTTAATCAGCGGCGGTGAGCAGTTCTTC.

The CDR3 loop reads CASSYSPSGDYTDTQYF. The CDR3 DNA reads TGTGCCAGCAGTTACTCGCCTAGCGGGGACTACACAGATACGCAGTATTTT. This rearrangement joins TRBV6-8 to TRBJ2-3; 9 bases align to TRBD2. V lost 0 bases, J lost 2 bases, and 6 bases stayed unmatched. This CDR3 comprises 17 residues. CDR1 is MNHGY, CDR2 SAAAGT, per germline.

The V gene is TRBV28, the J gene TRBJ2-7; weak D call: TRBD2 (6 bases). Trimming took off 9 bases at V and 4 bases at J, with 13 bases between the two ends. This CDR3 contains 12 residues. The germline V gene has CDR1 MDHEN and CDR2 SYDVKM. The DNA of the CDR3 is TGTGCCAGTCGACGCGGGGAATACGAGCAGTACTTC. Amino acid sequence: CASRRGEYEQYF.

The rearrangement joins TRBV27 to TRBJ1-1; 9 nucleotides match TRBD1. CDR3 length: 14 residues. Per germline, CDR1 MNHEY and CDR2 SMNVEV (reference sequence). Losses at the gene ends were 3 bases for V and 4 bases for J; bases not matched to a gene: 3. The CDR3 nucleotides are TGTGCCAGCAGTTTGGACAGGGGCGGCACTGAAGCTTTCTTT. This codes for CASSLDRGGTEAFF.

The rearrangement uses TRBV11-2 and TRBJ2-1; D perhaps matches TRBD2 (5 bases). Trimming removed 0 bases at V and 6 bases at J, with 12 bases between. The CDR3 runs to 15 residues. Germline V gene lookup returns CDR1 SGHAT and CDR2 FQNNGV. CDR3 amino acids: CASSLDLLAGNEQFF. CDR3 bases: TGTGCCAGCAGCTTAGATCTCCTAGCAGGCAATGAGCAGTTCTTC.

The chain is built from TRBV29-1 and TRBJ2-1, with TRBD2 matching over 12 bases. Trimming cost V 6 bases and J 4 bases; bases outside gene matches: 4. The CDR3 spans 14 residues. Germline V gene sequence: CDR1 SQVTM, CDR2 ANQGSEA. CDR3 loop: CSVRTSGAYNEQFF. The CDR3 DNA follows: TGCAGCGTGCGGACTAGCGGGGCTTACAATGAGCAGTTCTTC.

The chain is built from TRBV24-1 and TRBJ2-7; D unresolved. The CDR3 sequence is 13 residues long. The germline V gene encodes CDR1 KGHDR and CDR2 SFDVKD. With 5 bases removed from V and 2 bases from J, the gap between germline ends came to 9 bases. The CDR3 is CATSGPVTYEQYF. The CDR3 DNA reads as TGTGCCACCAGTGGTCCCGTAACCTACGAGCAGTACTTC.

CDR3 DNA: TGCGCCAGCACCGGACTGTCCAGGAGCTCCTACAATGAGCAGTTCTTC. Translating it yields CASTGLSRSSYNEQFF. V is TRBV10-2 and J is TRBJ2-1; tentative D call: TRBD2 (5 bases). This CDR3 is built from 16 residues. CDR1 and CDR2 (germline): WSHSY, SAAADI. V lost 7 bases to trimming and J lost 0 bases, with 16 bases between them.

As DNA, the CDR3 is TGCGCCAGCAGCTTGGAGCGCGGGAGGACAGATACGCAGTATTTT. It specifies CASSLERGRTDTQYF. The V call is TRBV5-1, the J call TRBJ2-3, with 8 bases identical to TRBD2. This CDR3 has 15 residues. Germline values: CDR1 SGHRS, CDR2 YFSETQ. The junction had 3 bases not matched to a gene; V was cut back by 0 bases and J by 3 bases. Combining the CDR3 with reference TRBV5-1 and TRBJ2-3 gives the whole variable domain KAGVTQTPRYLIKTRGQQVTLSCSPISGHRSVSWYQQTPGQGLQFLFEYFSETQRNKGNFPGRFSGRQFSNSRSEMNVSTLELGDSALYLCASSLERGRTDTQYFGPGTRLTVL.

This clone has a handful of counts. This chain links TRBV7-9 with TRBJ2-7; D call uncertain. This CDR3 has 12 residues. The V and J ends lost 2 bases and 3 bases respectively, with 5 bases between them. Germline V CDR1 and CDR2: SEHNR, FQNEAQ (reference sequence). The CDR3 protein is CASSLSSYEQYF. Written as DNA, the CDR3 is TGTGCCAGCAGCTTATCTAGCTACGAGCAGTACTTC.

The rearrangement uses TRBV3-1 (or the pseudogene TRBV3-2) and TRBJ2-3; 13 bases map to TRBD2. Germline V gives CDR1 LGHDT, CDR2 YNNKEL (reference sequence). This CDR3 region has 17 residues. V gave up 3 bases and J gave up 5 bases; unmatched junction bases: 8. In DNA form, the CDR3 reads TGTGCCAGCAGCCAGGTAACTAGCGGGGGGGCGGGAGATACGCAGTATTTT. Translation: CASSQVTSGGAGDTQYF.

This clone has only a few counts. The J gene is TRBJ1-3, the V gene TRBV6-1; D is possibly TRBD1 (6 bases). The CDR3 totals 15 residues. Germline V gene sequence: CDR1 MNHNS, CDR2 SASEGT. V gave up 1 base and J gave up 0 bases, with 7 bases separating them. This chain's CDR3 is CASSEEDSSGNTIYF. The CDR3 region has the DNA TGTGCCAGCAGTGAAGAGGACAGCTCTGGAAACACCATATATTTT.

This rearrangement joins TRBV19 to TRBJ2-7, with TRBD2 identical over 13 bases. The CDR3 loop spans 15 amino acids. The junction had 7 bases not matched to a gene; V was cut back by 9 bases and J by 2 bases. Looked up from germline, CDR1 is LNHDA and CDR2 is SQIVND (reference sequence). CDR3 in DNA: TGTGCCAGCTCTGGACTAGCGGGAGCCCCCTACGAGCAGTACTTC. As protein: CASSGLAGAPYEQYF.

The chain has TRBV7-2 and TRBJ2-7; TRBD1 matches 8 bases. The CDR3 is 15 amino acids. V gave up 2 bases and J gave up 5 bases; unmatched junction bases: 8. Germline lookup yields CDR1 SGHTA and CDR2 FQGNSA. Written as DNA, the CDR3 is TGTGCCAGCAGCTTATGGCACTCAGGGGGCGACGAGCAGTACTTC. Protein: CASSLWHSGGDEQYF.

CDR3 region: CASSSGTGAPYEQYF. CDR3 nucleotides: TGTGCCAGCAGCTCCGGGACAGGGGCCCCCTACGAGCAGTACTTC. This chain links TRBV5-6 with TRBJ2-7; 10 bases line up with TRBD1. The germline CDR1 and CDR2 sequences are SGHDT and YYEEEE. The CDR3 contains 15 residues. Trimming removed 3 bases from V and 2 bases from J; junction bases left unmatched: 5.